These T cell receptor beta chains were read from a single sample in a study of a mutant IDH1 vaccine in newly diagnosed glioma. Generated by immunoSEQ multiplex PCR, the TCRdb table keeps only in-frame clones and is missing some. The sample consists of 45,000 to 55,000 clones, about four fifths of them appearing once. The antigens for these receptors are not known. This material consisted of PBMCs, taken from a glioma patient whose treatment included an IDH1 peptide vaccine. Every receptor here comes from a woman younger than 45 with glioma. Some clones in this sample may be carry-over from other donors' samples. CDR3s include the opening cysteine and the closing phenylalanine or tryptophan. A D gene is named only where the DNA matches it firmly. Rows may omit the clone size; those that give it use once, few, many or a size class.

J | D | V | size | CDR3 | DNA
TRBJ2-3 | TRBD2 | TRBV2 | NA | CASSDFSAGVIDTQYF | TGTGCCAGCAGTGACTTCTCAGCGGGAGTAATAGATACGCAGTATTTT
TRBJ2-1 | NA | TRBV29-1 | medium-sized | CSVVPPLYNEQFF | TGCAGCGTTGTGCCCCCCCTATACAATGAGCAGTTCTTC
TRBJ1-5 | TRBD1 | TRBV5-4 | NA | CASSIGPPDRGQPQHF | TGTGCCAGCAGCATTGGGCCCCCGGACAGGGGACAGCCCCAGCATTTT
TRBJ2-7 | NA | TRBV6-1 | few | CASSEARGLGTYEQYF | TGTGCCAGCAGTGAAGCTCGCGGACTGGGAACCTACGAGCAGTACTTC
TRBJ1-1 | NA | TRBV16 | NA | CASSQSTVVPAEAFF | TGTGCCAGCAGCCAATCCACAGTGGTCCCCGCCGAAGCTTTCTTT
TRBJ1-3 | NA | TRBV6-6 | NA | CASTILRNTIYF | TGTGCCAGCACTATCTTACGTAACACCATATATTTT
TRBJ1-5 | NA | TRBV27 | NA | CATGLTGQPQHF | TGTGCCACCGGACTTACGGGTCAGCCCCAGCATTTT
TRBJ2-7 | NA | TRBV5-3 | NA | CARSLGYEQYF | TGTGCCAGAAGCTTGGGGTACGAGCAGTACTTC
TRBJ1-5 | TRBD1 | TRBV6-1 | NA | CASSGDDRANQPQHF | TGTGCCAGCAGTGGGGATGACAGGGCAAATCAGCCCCAGCATTTT
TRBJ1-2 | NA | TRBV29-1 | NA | CSVEADAGYGYTF | TGCAGCGTTGAAGCCGACGCTGGCTATGGCTACACCTTC
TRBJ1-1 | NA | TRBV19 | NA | CASSIISGNTEAFF | TGTGCCAGTAGTATAATCAGCGGGAACACTGAAGCTTTCTTT
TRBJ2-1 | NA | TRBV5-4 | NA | CASSLGVAAFEQFF | TGTGCCAGCAGCTTGGGGGTAGCGGCATTTGAGCAGTTCTTC
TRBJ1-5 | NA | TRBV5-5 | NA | CASGEGGASNQPQHF | TGTGCCAGCGGGGAGGGGGGGGCCAGCAATCAGCCCCAGCATTTT
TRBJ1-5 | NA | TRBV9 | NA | CASSVDPSNQPQHF | TGTGCCAGCAGCGTAGACCCAAGCAATCAGCCCCAGCATTTT
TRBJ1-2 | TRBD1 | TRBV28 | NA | CASRPTGGARMSGYTF | TGTGCCAGCAGACCGACAGGGGGCGCAAGGATGAGTGGCTACACCTTC
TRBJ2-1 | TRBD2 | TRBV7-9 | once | CASSEPGLAVEQFF | TGTGCCAGCAGCGAGCCGGGACTAGCGGTTGAGCAGTTCTTC
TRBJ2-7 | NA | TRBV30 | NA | CAWALGGEQYF | TGTGCCTGGGCTTTAGGGGGAGAGCAGTACTTC
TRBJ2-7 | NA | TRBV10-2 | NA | CASSVNSPYEQYF | TGCGCCAGCAGTGTCAATTCCCCCTACGAGCAGTACTTC
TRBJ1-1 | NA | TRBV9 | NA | CASSVGAVGTEAFF | TGTGCCAGCAGCGTAGGAGCAGTGGGCACTGAAGCTTTCTTT
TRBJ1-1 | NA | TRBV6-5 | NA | CASSYSRPVRRAFF | TGTGCCAGCAGTTACTCCCGACCGGTCAGAAGAGCTTTCTTT
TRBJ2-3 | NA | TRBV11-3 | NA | CASSPGTDTQYF | TGTGCCAGCAGCCCCGGCACAGATACGCAGTATTTT
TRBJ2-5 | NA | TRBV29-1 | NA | CSVGGRALGEETQYF | TGCAGCGTTGGAGGCCGAGCGTTAGGTGAAGAGACCCAGTACTTC
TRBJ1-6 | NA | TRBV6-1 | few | CASSGRMEAILLNSPLHF | TGTGCCAGCAGTGGAAGAATGGAAGCTATCTTACTCAATTCACCTCTCCACTTT
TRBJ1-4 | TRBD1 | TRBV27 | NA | CASSSTPPAQGRGEKLFF | TGTGCCAGCAGTTCCACACCCCCGGCACAGGGGCGGGGTGAAAAACTGTTTTTT
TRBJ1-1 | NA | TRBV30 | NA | CAWLWGQVEVAFF | TGTGCCTGGCTATGGGGGCAGGTCGAGGTCGCTTTCTTT
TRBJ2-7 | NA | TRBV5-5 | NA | CASSSRILTNEQYF | TGTGCCAGCAGCAGCCGGATACTGACTAACGAGCAGTACTTC
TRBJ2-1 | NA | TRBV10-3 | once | CAISESIQGGEQFF | TGTGCCATCAGTGAGTCTATACAGGGCGGTGAGCAGTTCTTC
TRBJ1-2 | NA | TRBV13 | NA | CASSLGPIRDPRSLTYGYTF | TGTGCCAGCAGCTTAGGTCCCATCCGGGACCCCCGAAGTCTCACCTATGGCTACACCTTC
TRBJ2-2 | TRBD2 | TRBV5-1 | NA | CASSLGLAVNTGELFF | TGCGCCAGCAGCTTGGGACTAGCGGTGAACACCGGGGAGCTGTTTTTT
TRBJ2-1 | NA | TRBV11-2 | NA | CASTQGYNEQFF | TGTGCCAGCACCCAAGGGTACAATGAGCAGTTCTTC
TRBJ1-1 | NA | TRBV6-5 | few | CASRGGDTEAFF | TGTGCCAGCAGAGGTGGGGACACTGAAGCTTTCTTT
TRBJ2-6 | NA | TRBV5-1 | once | CASSLARGGSGANVLTF | TGCGCCAGCAGCTTGGCCAGAGGGGGGTCTGGGGCCAACGTCCTGACTTTC
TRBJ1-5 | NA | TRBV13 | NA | CASSLKGYSNQPQHF | TGTGCCAGCAGCCTGAAGGGCTATAGCAATCAGCCCCAGCATTTT
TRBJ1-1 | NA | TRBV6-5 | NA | CASSYSMVMGAIEAFF | TGTGCCAGCAGTTACTCGATGGTTATGGGGGCGATTGAAGCTTTCTTT
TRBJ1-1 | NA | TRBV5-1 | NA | CASSRGSMNTEAFF | TGCGCCAGCAGCCGGGGGAGTATGAACACTGAAGCTTTCTTT
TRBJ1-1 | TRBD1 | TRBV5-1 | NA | CASSLYRDRDAFF | TGCGCCAGCAGCCTTTACCGGGACAGGGACGCTTTCTTT
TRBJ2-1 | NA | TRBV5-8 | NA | CAREVFLHPEQFF | TGTGCCAGGGAGGTTTTCCTCCATCCTGAGCAGTTCTTC
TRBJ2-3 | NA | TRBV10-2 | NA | CASRASFTDTQYF | TGCGCCAGCAGGGCTAGTTTCACAGATACGCAGTATTTT
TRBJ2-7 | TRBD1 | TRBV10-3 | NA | CAISPTGKNSYEQYF | TGTGCCATCAGTCCGACAGGGAAGAACTCCTACGAGCAGTACTTC
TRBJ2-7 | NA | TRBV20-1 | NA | CSASGNDEQYF | TGCAGTGCTAGCGGGAATGACGAGCAGTACTTC